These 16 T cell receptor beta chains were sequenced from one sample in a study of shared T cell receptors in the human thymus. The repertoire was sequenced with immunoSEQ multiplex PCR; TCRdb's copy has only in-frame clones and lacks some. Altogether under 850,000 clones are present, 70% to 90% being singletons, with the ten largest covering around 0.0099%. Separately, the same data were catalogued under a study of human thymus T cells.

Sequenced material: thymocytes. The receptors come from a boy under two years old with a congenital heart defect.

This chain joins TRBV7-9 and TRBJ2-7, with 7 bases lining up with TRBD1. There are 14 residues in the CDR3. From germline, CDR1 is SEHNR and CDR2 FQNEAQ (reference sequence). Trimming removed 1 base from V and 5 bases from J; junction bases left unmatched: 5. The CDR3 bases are TGTGCCAGCAGCTTAGGACAGGGAGCCCACGAGCAGTACTTC. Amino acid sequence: CASSLGQGAHEQYF.

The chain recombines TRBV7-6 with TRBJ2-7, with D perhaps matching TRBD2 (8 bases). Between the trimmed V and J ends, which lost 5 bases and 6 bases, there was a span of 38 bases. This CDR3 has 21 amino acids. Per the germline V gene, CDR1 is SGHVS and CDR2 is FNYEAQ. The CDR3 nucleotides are TGTGCCAGCAGCCCCGCCCCCACAGGGGATCCCTATAGCGGGAATTCTTCCGAGCAGTACTTC. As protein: CASSPAPTGDPYSGNSSEQYF.

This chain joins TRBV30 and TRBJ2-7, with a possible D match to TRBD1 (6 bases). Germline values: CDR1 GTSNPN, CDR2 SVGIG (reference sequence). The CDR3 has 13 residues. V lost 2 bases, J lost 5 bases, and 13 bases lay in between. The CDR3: CAWSLQGIHEQYF. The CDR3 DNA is TGTGCCTGGAGTTTACAGGGAATACACGAGCAGTACTTC.

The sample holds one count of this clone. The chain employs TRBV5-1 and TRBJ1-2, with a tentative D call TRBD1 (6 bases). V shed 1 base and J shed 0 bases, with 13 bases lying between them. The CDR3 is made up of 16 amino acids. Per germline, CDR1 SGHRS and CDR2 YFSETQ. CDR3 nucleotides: TGCGCCAGCAGCTTGCTTGGCTGGGGGCCTAACTATGGCTACACCTTC. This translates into CASSLLGWGPNYGYTF.

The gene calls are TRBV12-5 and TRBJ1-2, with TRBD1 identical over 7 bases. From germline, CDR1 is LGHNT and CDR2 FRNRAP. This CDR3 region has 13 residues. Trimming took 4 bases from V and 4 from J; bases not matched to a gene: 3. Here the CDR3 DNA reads TGTGCTAGTGGTTGGGGACAGCCCTATGGCTACACCTTC. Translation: CASGWGQPYGYTF.

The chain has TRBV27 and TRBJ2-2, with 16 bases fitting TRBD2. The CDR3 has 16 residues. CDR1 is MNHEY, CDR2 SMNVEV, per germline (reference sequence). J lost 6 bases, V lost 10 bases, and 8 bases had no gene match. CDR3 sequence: CATGTSGRANAGELFF. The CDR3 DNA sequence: TGTGCCACCGGGACTAGCGGGAGGGCCAATGCCGGGGAGCTGTTTTTT.

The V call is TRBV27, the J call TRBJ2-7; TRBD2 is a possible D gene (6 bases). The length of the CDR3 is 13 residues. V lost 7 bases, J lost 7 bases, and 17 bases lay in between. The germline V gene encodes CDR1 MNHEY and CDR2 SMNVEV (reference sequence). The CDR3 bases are TGTGCCAGCAAGGAGCTCCTCCGGGAGGAGCAGTACTTC. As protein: CASKELLREEQYF.

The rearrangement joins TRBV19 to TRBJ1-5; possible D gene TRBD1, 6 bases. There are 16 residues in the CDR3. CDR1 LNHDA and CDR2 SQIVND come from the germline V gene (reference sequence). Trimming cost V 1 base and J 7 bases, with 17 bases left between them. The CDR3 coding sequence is TGTGCCAGTAGTATAGTTGGAGGCCAGGGGTACCAGCCCCAGCATTTT. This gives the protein CASSIVGGQGYQPQHF.

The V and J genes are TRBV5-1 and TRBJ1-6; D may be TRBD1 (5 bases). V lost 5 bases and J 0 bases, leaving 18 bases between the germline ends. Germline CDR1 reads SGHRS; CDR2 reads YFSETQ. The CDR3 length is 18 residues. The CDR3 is CASRAGDSLSSYNSPLHF. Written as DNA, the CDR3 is TGCGCCAGCAGGGCGGGAGACAGCTTGAGCTCCTATAATTCACCCCTCCACTTT. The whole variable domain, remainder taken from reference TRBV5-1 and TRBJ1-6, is KAGVTQTPRYLIKTRGQQVTLSCSPISGHRSVSWYQQTPGQGLQFLFEYFSETQRNKGNFPGRFSGRQFSNSRSEMNVSTLELGDSALYLCASRAGDSLSSYNSPLHFGNGTRLTVT.

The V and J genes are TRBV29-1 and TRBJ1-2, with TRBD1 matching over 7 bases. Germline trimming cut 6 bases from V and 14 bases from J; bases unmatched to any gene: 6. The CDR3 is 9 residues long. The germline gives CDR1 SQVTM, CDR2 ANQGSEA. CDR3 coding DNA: TGCAGCGTGGGACAGCTGGAAACCTTC. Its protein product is CSVGQLETF.

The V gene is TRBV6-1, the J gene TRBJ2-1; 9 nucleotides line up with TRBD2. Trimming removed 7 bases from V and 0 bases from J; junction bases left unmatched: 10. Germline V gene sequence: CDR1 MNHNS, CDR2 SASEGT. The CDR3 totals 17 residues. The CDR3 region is CASIDVREGRSYNEQFF. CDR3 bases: TGTGCCAGCATTGATGTGCGGGAGGGCCGCTCCTACAATGAGCAGTTCTTC.

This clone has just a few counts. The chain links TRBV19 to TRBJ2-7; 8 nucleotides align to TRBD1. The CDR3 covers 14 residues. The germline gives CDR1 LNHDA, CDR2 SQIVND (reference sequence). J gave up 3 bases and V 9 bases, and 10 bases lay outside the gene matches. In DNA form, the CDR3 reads TGTGCCAGCCGGCCGGACAGGGAGAACTACGAGCAGTACTTC. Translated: CASRPDRENYEQYF.

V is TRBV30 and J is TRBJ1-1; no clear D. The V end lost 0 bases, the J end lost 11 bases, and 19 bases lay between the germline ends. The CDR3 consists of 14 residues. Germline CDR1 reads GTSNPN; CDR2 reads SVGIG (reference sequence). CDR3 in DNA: TGTGCCTGGAGTGTAGATGTGTCCGGGGTTGGGGCTTTCTTT. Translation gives CAWSVDVSGVGAFF.

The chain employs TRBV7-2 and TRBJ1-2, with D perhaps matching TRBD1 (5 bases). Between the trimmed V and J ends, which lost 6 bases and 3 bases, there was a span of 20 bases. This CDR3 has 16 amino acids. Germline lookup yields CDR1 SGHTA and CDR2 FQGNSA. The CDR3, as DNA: TGTGCCAGCAGGATGCCCATGGGGCGGGGCTACTATGGCTACACCTTC. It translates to CASRMPMGRGYYGYTF.

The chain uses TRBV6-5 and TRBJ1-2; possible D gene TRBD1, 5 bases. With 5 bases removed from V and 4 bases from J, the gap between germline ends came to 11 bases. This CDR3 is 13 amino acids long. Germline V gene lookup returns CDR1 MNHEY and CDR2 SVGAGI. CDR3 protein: CASSTPGPYGYTF. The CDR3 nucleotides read TGTGCCAGCAGTACACCAGGGCCCTATGGCTACACCTTC.

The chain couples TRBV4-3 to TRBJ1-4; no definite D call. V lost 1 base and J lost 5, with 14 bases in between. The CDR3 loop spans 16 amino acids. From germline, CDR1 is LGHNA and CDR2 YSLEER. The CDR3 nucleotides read TGCGCCAGCAGCCAAGGGCGGCCCAGAGGGAATGAAAAACTGTTTTTT. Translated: CASSQGRPRGNEKLFF.